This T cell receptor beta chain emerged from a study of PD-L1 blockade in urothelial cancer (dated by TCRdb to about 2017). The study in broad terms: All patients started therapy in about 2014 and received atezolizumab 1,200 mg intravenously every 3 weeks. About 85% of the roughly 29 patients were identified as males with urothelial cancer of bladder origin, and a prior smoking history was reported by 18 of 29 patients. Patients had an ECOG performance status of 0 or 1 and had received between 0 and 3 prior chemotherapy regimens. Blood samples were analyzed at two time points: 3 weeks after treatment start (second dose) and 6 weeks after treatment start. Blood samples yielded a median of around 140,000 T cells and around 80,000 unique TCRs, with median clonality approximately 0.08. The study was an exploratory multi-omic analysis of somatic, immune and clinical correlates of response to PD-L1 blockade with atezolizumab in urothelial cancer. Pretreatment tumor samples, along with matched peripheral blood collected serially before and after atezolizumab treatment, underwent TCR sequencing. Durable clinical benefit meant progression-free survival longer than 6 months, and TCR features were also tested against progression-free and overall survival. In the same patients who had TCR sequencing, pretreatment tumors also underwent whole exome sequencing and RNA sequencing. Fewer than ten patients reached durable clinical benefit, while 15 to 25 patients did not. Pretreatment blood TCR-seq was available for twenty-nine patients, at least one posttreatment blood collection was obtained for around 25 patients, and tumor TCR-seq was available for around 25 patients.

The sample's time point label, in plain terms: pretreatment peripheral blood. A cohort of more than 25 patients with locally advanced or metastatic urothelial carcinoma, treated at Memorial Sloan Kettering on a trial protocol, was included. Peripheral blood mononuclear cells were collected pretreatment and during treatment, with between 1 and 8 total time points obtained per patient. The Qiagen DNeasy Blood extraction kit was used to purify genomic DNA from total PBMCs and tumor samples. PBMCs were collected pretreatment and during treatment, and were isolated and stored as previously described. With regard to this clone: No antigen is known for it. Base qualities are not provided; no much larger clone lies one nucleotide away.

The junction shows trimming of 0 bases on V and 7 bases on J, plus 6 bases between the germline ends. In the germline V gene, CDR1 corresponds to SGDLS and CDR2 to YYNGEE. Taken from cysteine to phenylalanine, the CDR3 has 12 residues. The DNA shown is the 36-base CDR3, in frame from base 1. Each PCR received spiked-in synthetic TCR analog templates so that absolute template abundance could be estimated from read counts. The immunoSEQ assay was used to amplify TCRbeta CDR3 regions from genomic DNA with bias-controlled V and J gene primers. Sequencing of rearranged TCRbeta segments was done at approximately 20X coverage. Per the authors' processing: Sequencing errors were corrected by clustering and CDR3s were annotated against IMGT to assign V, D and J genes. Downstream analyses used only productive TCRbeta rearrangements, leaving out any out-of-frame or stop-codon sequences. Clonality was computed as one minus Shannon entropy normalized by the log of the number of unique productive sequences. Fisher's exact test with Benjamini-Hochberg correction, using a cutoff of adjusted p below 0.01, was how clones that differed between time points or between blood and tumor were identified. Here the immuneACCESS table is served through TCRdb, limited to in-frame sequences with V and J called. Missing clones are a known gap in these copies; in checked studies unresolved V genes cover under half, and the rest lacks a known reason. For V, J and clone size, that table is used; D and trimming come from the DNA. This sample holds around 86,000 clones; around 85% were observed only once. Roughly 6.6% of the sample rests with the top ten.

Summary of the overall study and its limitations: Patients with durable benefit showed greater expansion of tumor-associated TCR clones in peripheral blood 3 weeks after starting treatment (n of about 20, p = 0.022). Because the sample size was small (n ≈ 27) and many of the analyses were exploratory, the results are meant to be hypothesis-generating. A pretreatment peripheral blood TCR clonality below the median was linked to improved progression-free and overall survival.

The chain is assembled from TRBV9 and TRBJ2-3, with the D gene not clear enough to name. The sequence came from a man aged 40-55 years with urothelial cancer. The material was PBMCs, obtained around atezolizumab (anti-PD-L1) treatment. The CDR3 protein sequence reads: CASSVEENTQYF. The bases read TGTGCCAGCAGCGTAGAAGAGAATACGCAGTATTTT.